The rows below give T cell receptor beta chains drawn from one sample of a study of blood T cell repertoires in COVID-19. Generated by immunoSEQ multiplex PCR, the TCRdb table keeps only in-frame clones and is missing some. The repertoire holds 170,000 or so clones, with approximately 87% as singletons. Source material: peripheral blood. These receptors were taken from a woman aged 18-29 years who had recovered from COVID-19. The CDR3 runs from the conserved cysteine through the conserved F or W. D genes are given only for firm matches. Clone size is not always given. Where it is, it says once, few, many or a class for expanded clones.

size: -; V: TRBV7-2; J: TRBJ2-2; length: 14; D: -; CDR3: CASSRAGARDELFF; DNA: TGTGCCAGCAGCCGGGCGGGCGCGCGGGACGAGCTGTTTTTT
size: once; V: TRBV19; J: TRBJ2-5; length: 16; D: TRBD2; CDR3: CASSTLAGINQETQYF; DNA: TGTGCCAGTAGTACATTAGCGGGGATAAACCAAGAGACCCAGTACTTC
size: -; V: TRBV15; J: TRBJ2-7; length: 16; D: TRBD2; CDR3: CATSRDWGGGKNEQYF; DNA: TGTGCCACCAGCAGAGATTGGGGCGGGGGGAAAAACGAGCAGTACTTC
size: -; V: TRBV19; J: TRBJ1-6; length: 14; D: -; CDR3: CASWGGSYNSPLHF; DNA: TGTGCCAGCTGGGGGGGCTCCTATAATTCACCCCTCCACTTT
size: -; V: TRBV7-9; J: TRBJ2-3; length: 15; D: TRBD1; CDR3: CASSLTGISTDTQYF; DNA: TGTGCCAGCAGCTTGACAGGGATTAGCACAGATACGCAGTATTTT
size: -; V: TRBV4-3; J: TRBJ2-1; length: 13; D: -; CDR3: CASSQERAHEQFF; DNA: TGCGCCAGCAGCCAAGAGAGGGCCCATGAGCAGTTCTTC
size: -; V: TRBV29-1; J: TRBJ1-2; length: 14; D: TRBD1; CDR3: CSARTGQGADGYTF; DNA: TGCAGCGCCCGAACGGGACAGGGGGCAGATGGCTACACCTTC
size: -; V: TRBV30; J: TRBJ2-5; length: 11; D: -; CDR3: CAWSGQETQYF; DNA: TGTGCCTGGTCGGGGCAAGAGACCCAGTACTTC
size: -; V: TRBV7-8; J: TRBJ1-3; length: 15; D: -; CDR3: CASSTRQTGGNTIYF; DNA: TGTGCCAGCAGCACGCGGCAAACGGGGGGAAACACCATATATTTT
size: -; V: TRBV5-1; J: TRBJ1-2; length: 13; D: -; CDR3: CASSYGGDYGYTF; DNA: TGCGCCAGCAGCTACGGGGGAGACTATGGCTACACCTTC
size: -; V: TRBV5-1; J: TRBJ2-3; length: 13; D: -; CDR3: CASSIHITDTQYF; DNA: TGCGCCAGCAGCATACATATCACAGATACGCAGTATTTT
size: -; V: TRBV7-3; J: TRBJ2-5; length: 16; D: TRBD1; CDR3: CASSNQQGADPETQYF; DNA: TGTGCCAGCAGCAACCAACAGGGGGCTGACCCAGAGACCCAGTACTTC
size: -; V: TRBV9; J: TRBJ1-3; length: 15; D: -; CDR3: CASSVASGSGNTIYF; DNA: TGTGCCAGCAGCGTAGCTTCCGGCTCTGGAAACACCATATATTTT